This TCR beta chain was identified in a study of blood T cell repertoires in COVID-19. Study in general: The United States, Italy and Spain provided the acute and convalescent COVID-19 samples.

CDR1 and CDR2 from the germline V gene are SNHLY and FYNNEI. The V gene end was trimmed by 6 bases and the J gene end by 2 bases; junction bases not matched to a gene: 10. The CDR3 has 16 amino acids. This clone was recorded only once. Study members were between about 18 and 95 years old and lived in approximately 25 US regions. Assignment of participants to cohorts was predicated upon participant-reported clinical history. Authors' analysis steps: Scientists estimated how many nucleated cells there were by amplifying reference gene primers. Sequencing was performed with immunoSEQ multiplex PCR; in TCRdb, only in-frame clones are kept and a portion is missing. The DNA was the basis for D and trimming; V, J and clone size are from that table. The sample yields around 340,000 clones, 80% to 90% seen once.

The gene calls are TRBV2 and TRBJ1-3; 7 bases align to TRBD1. The receptor's source is a woman in her 40s with acute COVID-19. Sequenced material: PBMCs or T cells enriched from blood (not recorded which). The CDR3 loop is CASSASTGTAGNTIYF. CDR3 nucleotide sequence: TGTGCCAGCAGCGCTTCGACCGGGACAGCTGGAAACACCATATATTTT. The entire variable domain, with the rest obtained from reference TRBV2 and TRBJ1-3, is as follows: EPEVTQTPSHQVTQMGQEVILRCVPISNHLYFYWYRQILGQKVEFLVSFYNNEISEKSEIFDDQFSVERPDGSNFTLKIRSTKLEDSAMYFCASSASTGTAGNTIYFGEGSWLTVV.